This T cell receptor beta chain was documented in a study of cytomegalovirus exposure and HLA in healthy donors (TCRdb year 2017). Regarding the research as a whole: According to an earlier analysis of a few hundred of the donors, about 190 million T cells yielded some 120 million unique TCR beta sequences and less than 300 Gb of sequence data. An early release covering around 630 HLA-typed donors comprised about 310 gigabases of sequencing data and around 86 million unique TCR sequences. The genetic ancestry cluster associated with self-reported Caucasian donors included around 76% of the roughly 400 genotyped donors. The study was designed to test whether signatures of past pathogen exposure could be identified by cataloging public T cell receptors. The study profiled the T cell repertoires of fewer than 850 subjects by immunosequencing and related them to cytomegalovirus serostatus. Besides the first cohort of hundreds of subjects, a separate validation cohort made up of over a hundred different subjects was used. To predict cytomegalovirus infection status, the study brought together high-throughput TCR immunosequencing, statistical association of individual TCRs with disease status, and machine learning. To study patterns of TCR occurrence, a later analysis re-analyzed previously published TCR beta repertoires from 500 to 850 donors and added high-resolution HLA genotyping. In the later analysis, no new phenotypic data were used to find candidate immune exposures; instead, reliance was placed on TCR beta sequences and their occurrence across donors. An earlier analysis of about 620 of the donors applied high-throughput TCR beta sequencing to assess whether each TCR beta V gene segment acted as functional or pseudogenic. Donor age, sex, ethnicity and CMV serostatus were collected together with the repertoire data. A later genetic analysis used genome-wide SNP genotypes for about 65% of the roughly 670 donors, treating that subset as a discovery cohort. All discovery cohort repertoires had been generated using a single sequencing platform. Class I and class II HLA loci were covered by the typing at four-digit resolution. Typing coverage varied by locus: roughly 620-630 donors for A, B, C, DRB1 and DQB1; roughly 520 for DQA1; over 600 for DPA1; 450 to 480 for DPB1. Because of strong linkage in the cohort, roughly five DR-DQ haplotypes were treated as single units for association and clustering. Among roughly 370 genotyped donors of the cohort, an average of 235,054 unique TCR beta nucleotide sequences were sequenced per donor, roughly 20% of them non-productive. Results and caveats for the whole study, not just this receptor: Across donors, most TCR sequences were observed very rarely, whereas some public TCRs were present in many individuals. Because HLA typing was missing for some donors at each locus, association tests included only the typed subset. In a later analysis, most CMV-associated TCR beta chains were found to appear HLA-restricted, with HLA associations seemingly driven largely by CMV exposure. For the cohort, immune exposure information was limited to CMV serostatus. A cluster of highly shared sequence variants was judged likely to be a technical artifact of the sequencing pipeline. A further reported finding was that TCR beta sequences accurately predicted the HLA-A and HLA-B alleles for most subjects in the first cohort. Cytomegalovirus status was reported to be diagnosed by the classifier with high specificity and sensitivity in both the original and validation cohorts. The earlier analysis of some 560 of the donors excluded around 17 rarely observed V segments, including chromosome 9 orphons, because counts were too low. Several of the top co-occurrence clusters appeared to be linked to parvovirus B19, influenza, CMV and Epstein-Barr virus, according to a later analysis. Broadly in line with IMGT annotations, most TCR beta V segments showed up in productive rearrangements about 87% or about 30% of the time in an earlier analysis of several hundred of the donors. A total of 150 or so TCR beta chains were listed by the study as associated with cytomegalovirus. The authors suggested that the approach could potentially be generalized to other disease states and immunological phenotypes. Correlated functional status among segregating V segments might be attributable to linkage disequilibrium, but an unknown experimental factor could not be ruled out. Sequencing depth was assumed to be roughly uniform across donors in the presence/absence analyses, though that assumption may not hold. This cohort had only TCR beta chains sequenced, and the lack of alpha or paired-chain data limited which features could be detected. A later genetic analysis reported fewer N-insertions in productive TCRs among donors in an Asian-associated ancestry cluster than the roughly 650-donor mean. V-gene and J-gene trimming of TCR beta chains was associated with a missense DCLRE1C variant in a later genetic analysis, and the association was replicated in an independent cohort. The 87-base-pair reads could not distinguish some IMGT-functional V segments, including TRBV6-2 and TRBV6-3, so those segments were excluded. In a later analysis, TCR association rates were found to vary across HLA loci, with the most associated TCRs seen for DRB1 alleles and the fewest for HLA-C alleles. A few of the identified cytomegalovirus-associated TCR beta chains were confirmed in vitro to be specific for cytomegalovirus antigens. In a later analysis, HLA-associated TCR beta chains were found to be more clonally expanded and to have lower generation probabilities than equally common non-associated chains. Assigning TCR associations to individual alleles was difficult when HLA alleles, especially DR and DQ, strongly co-occurred. A later analysis associated about 17,000 TCR beta sequences with specific HLA alleles at a false discovery rate of 0.05.

Note on this clone: Its antigen remains unidentified. Base qualities are not recorded, but no much larger clone differs from it by a single base.

Library creation used the immunoSEQ multiplex PCR assay. For the multiplex PCR, a mixture combining 60 forward primers for TCR Vbeta segments and 13 reverse primers for TCR Jbeta segments was used. A multiplex PCR assay on genomic DNA amplified the CDR3 region of rearranged TCR beta genes. The Illumina HiSeq System was used to sequence the amplified TCR beta libraries as 87-base-pair reads. The authors' pipeline ran thus. A later analysis tallied 70 million to 100 million unique TCR beta chains across the 700 or so repertoires, and 10 million to 11 million of those chains were shared by two or more donors. To remove PCR and sequencing errors, raw reads were error-corrected and collapsed into unique sequences using a nearest-neighbor algorithm that merged closely related sequences. V, D and J gene segments were assigned by aligning CDR3 sequences to IMGT reference sequences. For a sequence to be retained, a match of at least six nucleotides to both a V gene segment and a J gene segment was required. Rearrangements were called productive when the CDR3 lacked stop codons and stayed in frame with V and J; all others were non-productive. Following IMGT convention, CDR3 was defined as the stretch from the second conserved V-encoded cysteine to the conserved J-encoded phenylalanine. The earlier analysis of some 540 of the donors excluded any sequence lacking an unambiguous match to a single V gene segment. An earlier analysis of fewer than 650 of the donors classified V segments as functional when productive rearrangements were above 56.7% and as segregating when the standard deviation between donors was above 5%. A statistical classification framework was developed to diagnose cytomegalovirus status using the catalog of TCR beta chain sequences. V and J gene assignment, in a later analysis, came from comparing TCR nucleotide sequences with IMGT/GENE-DB human TR gene sequences. The TCRdist pipeline was used in a later analysis to assign CDR3 sequences and most-parsimonious VDJ recombination scenarios. In a later analysis, each TCR beta chain was defined by its CDR3 amino acid sequence together with its V-gene family, and reads without a unique V-gene family were excluded. A later analysis removed roughly 590 highly shared, low-generation-probability nucleotide sequences to deal with suspected cross-contamination and a sequencing artifact. In a later analysis, a clonal expansion index was calculated for each public chain from normalized within-repertoire ranks of inferred template counts. A later analysis computed generation probabilities with a VDJ recombination model fitted to out-of-frame rearrangements, and checked the results against IGoR. Hypergeometric tests were used in a later analysis to score TCR-TCR, TCR-HLA and TCR-CMV co-occurrence, with a repertoire-size bias correction applied to the TCR pairs. To estimate false discovery rates, a later analysis permuted the HLA or CMV assignments 20 times. In a later analysis, co-occurring TCRs were grouped using DBSCAN, and TCRdist sequence similarity was added for clustering within HLA-allele-positive subsets. For co-occurrence clustering, repertoires with fewer than 30,000 or more than 120,000 public chains were excluded, along with five or six repertoires with anomalous nucleotide sharing. TCRdb stores this immuneACCESS table with in-frame sequences only. Part of the clones is absent; in the studies checked, under half of the shortfall reflects unresolved V genes, and no reason is known for the rest. V and J calls and clone size are copied from that table; D and trimming were computed from the DNA. The sample profile shows 200,000 to 250,000 clones; over 70% of them were found once. The top ten clonotypes cover less than 3% of the sample.

The cohort was made up of hundreds of healthy bone marrow donors. At the time of sampling, every cohort member was nominally healthy, though immune exposures that went unrecorded were likely present. The donor tested CMV seropositive and was one of the 289 seropositive cohort members. Each donor provided a peripheral blood sample, and peripheral blood mononuclear cells were used for TCR beta sequencing. Genomic DNA was extracted from the blood cell samples with the Qiagen DNeasy Blood Extraction Kit. Trimming costs V 0 bases and J 4 bases, and their ends lie 15 bases apart. CDR1 and CDR2 are read off the germline V gene (reference sequence) as MNHEY and SMNVEV. The CDR3 measures 16 amino acids from cysteine to phenylalanine. The DNA shown is the 48-base CDR3, in frame from base 1.

This TCR derives from a woman between 55 and 75 years old in good health and CMV-seropositive. The sample comprised PBMCs. The chain couples TRBV27 to TRBJ2-5; TRBD1 is perhaps the D gene, given 6 matching bases. The DNA sequence reads TGTGCCAGCAGTTTATCGAGGCAGGGGCATGGAGAGACCCAGTACTTC. It is translated as CASSLSRQGHGETQYF.